Here is one T cell receptor (beta chain) with its context. Its specificity is unknown. A process of 5'RACE template switching, which added a universal primer site and UMIs, was used to make TCR cDNA. TCRdb analysed the 5' RACE reads with MiXCR anew, one entry per CDR3 protein. This repertoire shows approximately 450,000 distinct CDR3 sequences, about 19% found once; its top ten account for about a sixth. This entry comes from a study of T cells after yellow fever vaccination. Study-level information: SMART-Seq v4 Ultra Low Input served to prepare low-cell-number fractions. General study findings and limits: FACS-sorted repertoires could contain abundant clonotypes contaminating from the bulk population.

Trimming removed 3 bases from V and 1 base from J, with 14 bases in between. Germline CDR1 SGDLS, CDR2 YYNGEE. The CDR3 covers 17 residues. This chain connects TRBV9 to TRBJ2-6, with TRBD1 as a possible D gene (7 bases). Sequenced material: PBMCs, taken before the yellow fever booster vaccination. This TCR was recovered from a man younger than 35 who received the YFV17D yellow fever vaccine. The CDR3 coding sequence is TGTGCCAGCAGCGCCCAGGGGGGCCCATCTGGGGCCAACGTCCTGACTTTC. This sequence encodes CASSAQGGPSGANVLTF. Together with reference TRBV9 and TRBJ2-6, the CDR3 gives the full variable domain: DSGVTQTPKHLITATGQRVTLRCSPRSGDLSVYWYQQSLDQGLQFLIQYYNGEERAKGNILERFSAQQFPDLHSELNLSSLELGDSALYFCASSAQGGPSGANVLTFGAGSRLTVL.